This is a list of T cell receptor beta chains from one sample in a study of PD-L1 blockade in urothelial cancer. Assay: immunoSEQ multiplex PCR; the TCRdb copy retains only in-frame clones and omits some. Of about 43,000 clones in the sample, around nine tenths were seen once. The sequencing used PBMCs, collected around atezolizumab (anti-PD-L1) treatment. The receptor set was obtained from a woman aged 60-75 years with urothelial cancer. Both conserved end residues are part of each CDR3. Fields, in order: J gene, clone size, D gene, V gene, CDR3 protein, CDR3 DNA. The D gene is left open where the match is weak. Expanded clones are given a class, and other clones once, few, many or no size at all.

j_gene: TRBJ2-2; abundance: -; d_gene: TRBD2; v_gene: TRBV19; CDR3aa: CASSLPGGVTGELFF; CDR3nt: TGTGCCAGTAGTTTGCCGGGAGGGGTCACCGGGGAGCTGTTTTTT
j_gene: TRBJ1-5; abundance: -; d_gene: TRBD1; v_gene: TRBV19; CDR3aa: CASSISPGGNDQPQHF; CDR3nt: TGTGCCAGTAGTATATCGCCAGGGGGGAACGATCAGCCCCAGCATTTT
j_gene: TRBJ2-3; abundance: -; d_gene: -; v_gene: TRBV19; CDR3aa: CASSDQGTDTQYF; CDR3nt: TGTGCCAGTAGTGATCAGGGAACAGATACGCAGTATTTT
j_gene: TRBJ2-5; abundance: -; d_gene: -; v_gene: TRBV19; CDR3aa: CASGGGETQYF; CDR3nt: TGTGCCAGTGGGGGGGGCGAGACCCAGTACTTC
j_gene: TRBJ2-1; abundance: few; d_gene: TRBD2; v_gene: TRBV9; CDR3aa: CASSIRLAGTLNEQFF; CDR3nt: TGTGCCAGCAGCATCCGACTAGCGGGGACTCTCAATGAGCAGTTCTTC
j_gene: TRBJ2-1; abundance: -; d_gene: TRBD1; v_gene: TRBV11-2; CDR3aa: CASSLAGQGYNEQFF; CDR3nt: TGTGCCAGCAGCTTAGCTGGACAGGGATACAATGAGCAGTTCTTC
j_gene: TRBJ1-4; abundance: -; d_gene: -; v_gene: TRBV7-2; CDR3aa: CASSLLTNEKLFF; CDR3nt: TGTGCCAGCAGCTTACTAACTAATGAAAAACTGTTTTTT
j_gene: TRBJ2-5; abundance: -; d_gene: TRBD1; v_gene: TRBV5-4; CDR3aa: CASSGTGVETQYF; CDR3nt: TGTGCCAGCAGCGGGACAGGGGTTGAGACCCAGTACTTC
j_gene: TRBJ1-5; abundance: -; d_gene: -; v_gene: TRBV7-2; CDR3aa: CASSFAHNQPQHF; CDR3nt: TGTGCCAGCAGCTTCGCGCACAATCAGCCCCAGCATTTT
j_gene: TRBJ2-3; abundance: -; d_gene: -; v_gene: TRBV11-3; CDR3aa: CASSLDARADTQYF; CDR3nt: TGTGCCAGCAGCTTAGATGCGAGGGCAGATACGCAGTATTTT
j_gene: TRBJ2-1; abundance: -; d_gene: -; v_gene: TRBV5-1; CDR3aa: CASSLFSAPRGAYNEQFF; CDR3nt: TGCGCCAGCAGCTTGTTTTCCGCCCCCAGGGGAGCCTACAATGAGCAGTTCTTC
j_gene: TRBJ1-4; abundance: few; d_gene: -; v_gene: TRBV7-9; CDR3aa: CASSLGFGERRAEKLFF; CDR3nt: TGTGCCAGCAGCTTAGGGTTCGGGGAAAGGCGGGCGGAAAAACTGTTTTTT
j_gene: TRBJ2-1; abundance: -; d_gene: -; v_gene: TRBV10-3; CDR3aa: CATTRTHRNEQFF; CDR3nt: TGTGCCACGACTCGTACCCATAGGAATGAGCAGTTCTTC
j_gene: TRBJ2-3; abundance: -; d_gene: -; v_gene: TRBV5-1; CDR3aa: CASSFPGEVTDTQYF; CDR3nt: TGCGCCAGCAGCTTCCCGGGGGAGGTCACAGATACGCAGTATTTT
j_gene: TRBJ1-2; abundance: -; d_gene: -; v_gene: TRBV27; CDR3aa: CASSLSGAAALVHYGYTF; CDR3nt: TGTGCCAGCAGTTTATCGGGGGCGGCGGCCCTAGTGCACTATGGCTACACCTTC
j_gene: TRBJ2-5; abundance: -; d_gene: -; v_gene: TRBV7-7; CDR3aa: CASSLGGQGQETQYF; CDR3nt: TGTGCCAGCAGCTTGGGGGGGCAGGGGCAAGAGACCCAGTACTTC
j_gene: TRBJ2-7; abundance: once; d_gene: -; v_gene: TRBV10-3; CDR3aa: CASGLSYEQYF; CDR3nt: TGTGCCTCAGGACTCTCCTACGAGCAGTACTTC
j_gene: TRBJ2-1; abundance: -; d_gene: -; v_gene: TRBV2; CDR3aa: CASPPPRGPYNEQFF; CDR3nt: TGTGCCAGCCCCCCCCCGCGGGGGCCCTACAATGAGCAGTTCTTC
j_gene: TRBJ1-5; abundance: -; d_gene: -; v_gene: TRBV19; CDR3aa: CASSRSGYQPQHF; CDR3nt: TGTGCCAGTAGTAGGTCAGGGTATCAGCCCCAGCATTTT
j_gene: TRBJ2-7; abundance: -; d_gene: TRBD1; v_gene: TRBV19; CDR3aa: CASSHIPGQGYYGQYF; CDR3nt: TGTGCCAGTAGTCATATCCCGGGACAGGGGTACTACGGGCAGTACTTC
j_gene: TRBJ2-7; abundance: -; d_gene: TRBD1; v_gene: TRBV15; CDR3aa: CATSTWTGREQYF; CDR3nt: TGTGCCACCAGCACCTGGACAGGGCGGGAGCAGTACTTC
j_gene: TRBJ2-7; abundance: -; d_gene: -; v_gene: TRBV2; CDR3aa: CASTRGTALSYEQYF; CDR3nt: TGTGCCAGCACCCGGGGGACAGCCCTCTCCTACGAGCAGTACTTC
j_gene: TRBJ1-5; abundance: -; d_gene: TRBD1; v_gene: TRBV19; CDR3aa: CASSILGQGVGGQPQHF; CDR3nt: TGTGCCAGTAGTATTTTGGGACAGGGGGTTGGGGGTCAGCCCCAGCATTTT
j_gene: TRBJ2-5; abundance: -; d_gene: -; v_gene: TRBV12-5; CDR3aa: CASNGASQETQYF; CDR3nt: TGTGCTAGTAATGGGGCTTCCCAAGAGACCCAGTACTTC
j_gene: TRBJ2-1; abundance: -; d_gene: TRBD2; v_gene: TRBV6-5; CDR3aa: CASSYAGVGYNEQFF; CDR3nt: TGTGCCAGCAGTTACGCGGGAGTCGGCTACAATGAGCAGTTCTTC
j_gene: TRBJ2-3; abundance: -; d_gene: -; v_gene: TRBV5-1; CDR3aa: CASSLGADTQYF; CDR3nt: TGCGCCAGCAGCTTGGGAGCAGATACGCAGTATTTT
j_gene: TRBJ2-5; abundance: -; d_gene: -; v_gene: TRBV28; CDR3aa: CASSRWTGTMETQYF; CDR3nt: TGTGCCAGCAGTCGGTGGACAGGGACTATGGAGACCCAGTACTTC
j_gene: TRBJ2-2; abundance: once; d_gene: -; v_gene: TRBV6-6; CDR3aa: CASSYSNADTGELFF; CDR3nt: TGTGCCAGCAGTTACTCGAATGCGGACACCGGGGAGCTGTTTTTT
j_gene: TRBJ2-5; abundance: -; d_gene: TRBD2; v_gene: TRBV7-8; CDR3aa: CASSLAGLAGGKETQYF; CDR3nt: TGTGCCAGCAGCTTAGCGGGACTAGCGGGGGGTAAAGAGACCCAGTACTTC
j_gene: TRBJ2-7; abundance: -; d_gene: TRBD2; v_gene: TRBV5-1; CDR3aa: CASSVAGSSEQYF; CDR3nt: TGTGCCAGCAGCGTAGCGGGGAGCTCCGAGCAGTACTTC
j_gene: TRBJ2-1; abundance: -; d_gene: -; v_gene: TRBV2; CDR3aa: CASSERLPGSEQFF; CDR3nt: TGTGCCAGCAGTGAGAGGCTGCCTGGGTCTGAGCAGTTCTTC
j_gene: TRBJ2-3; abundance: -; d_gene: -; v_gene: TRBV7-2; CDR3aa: CASSLDFLDTQYF; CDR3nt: TGTGCCAGCAGCTTAGACTTTCTAGATACGCAGTATTTT
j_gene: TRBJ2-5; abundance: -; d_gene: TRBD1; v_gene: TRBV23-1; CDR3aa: CASSHSETGAGETQYF; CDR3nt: TGCGCCAGCAGTCATTCCGAAACAGGGGCGGGAGAGACCCAGTACTTC
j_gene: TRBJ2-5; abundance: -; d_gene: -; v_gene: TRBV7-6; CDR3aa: CASSPFGAGLETQYF; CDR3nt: TGTGCCAGCAGCCCCTTTGGGGCAGGTTTGGAGACCCAGTACTTC
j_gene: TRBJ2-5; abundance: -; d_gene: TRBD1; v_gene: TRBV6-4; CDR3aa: CASTIGTGGDQETQYF; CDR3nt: TGTGCCAGCACTATAGGGACAGGGGGCGATCAAGAGACCCAGTACTTC
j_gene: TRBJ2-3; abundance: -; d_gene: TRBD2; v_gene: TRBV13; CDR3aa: CASSFKRTSATDTQYF; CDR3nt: TGTGCCAGCAGCTTCAAACGGACTAGCGCCACAGATACGCAGTATTTT
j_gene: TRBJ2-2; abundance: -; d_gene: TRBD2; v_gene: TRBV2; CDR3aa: CASSEASGSNTGELFF; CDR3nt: TGTGCCAGCAGTGAAGCTAGCGGGTCGAACACCGGGGAGCTGTTTTTT
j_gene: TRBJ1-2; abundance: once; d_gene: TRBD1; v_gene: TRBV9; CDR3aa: CASSVAGTGPYGYTF; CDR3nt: TGTGCCAGCAGCGTAGCAGGGACAGGCCCCTATGGCTACACCTTC
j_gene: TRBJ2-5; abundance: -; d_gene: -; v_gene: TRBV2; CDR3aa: CASRGQGGVETQYF; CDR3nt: TGTGCCAGCAGGGGACAAGGTGGGGTCGAGACCCAGTACTTC
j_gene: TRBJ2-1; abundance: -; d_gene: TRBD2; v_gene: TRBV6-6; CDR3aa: CASSWGGDNEQFF; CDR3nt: TGTGCCAGCAGCTGGGGAGGGGACAATGAGCAGTTCTTC
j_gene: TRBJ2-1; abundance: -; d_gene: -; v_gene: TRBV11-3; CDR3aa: CASSRGASYDEQFF; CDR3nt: TGTGCCAGCAGCCGCGGAGCCTCCTACGATGAGCAGTTCTTC
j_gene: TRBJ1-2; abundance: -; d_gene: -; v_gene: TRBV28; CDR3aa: CASSIQVPPGYTF; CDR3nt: TGTGCCAGCAGTATCCAGGTGCCCCCGGGCTACACCTTC
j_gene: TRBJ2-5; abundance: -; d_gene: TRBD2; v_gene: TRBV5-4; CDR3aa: CASSPMVAGVRETQYF; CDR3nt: TGTGCCAGCAGCCCGATGGTAGCGGGGGTGCGAGAGACCCAGTACTTC
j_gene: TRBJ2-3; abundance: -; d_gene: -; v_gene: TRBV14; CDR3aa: CASSQDFNTQYF; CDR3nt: TGTGCCAGCAGCCAAGATTTTAATACGCAGTATTTT
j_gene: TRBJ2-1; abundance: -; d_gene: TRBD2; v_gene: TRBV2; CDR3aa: CASIGSPSGSSYNEQFF; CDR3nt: TGTGCCAGCATCGGATCCCCCAGCGGGAGCTCCTACAATGAGCAGTTCTTC